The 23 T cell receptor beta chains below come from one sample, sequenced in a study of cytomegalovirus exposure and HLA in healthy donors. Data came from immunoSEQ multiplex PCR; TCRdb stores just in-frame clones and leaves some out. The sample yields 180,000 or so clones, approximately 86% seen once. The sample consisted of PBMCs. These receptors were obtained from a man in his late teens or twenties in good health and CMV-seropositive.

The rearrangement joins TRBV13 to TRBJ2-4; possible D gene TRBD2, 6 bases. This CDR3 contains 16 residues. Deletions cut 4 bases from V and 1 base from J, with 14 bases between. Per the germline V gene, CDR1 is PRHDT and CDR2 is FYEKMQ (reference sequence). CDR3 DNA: TGTGCCAGCAGCTCTTTACTGGGGAGGGCCAAAAACATTCAGTACTTC. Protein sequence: CASSSLLGRAKNIQYF.

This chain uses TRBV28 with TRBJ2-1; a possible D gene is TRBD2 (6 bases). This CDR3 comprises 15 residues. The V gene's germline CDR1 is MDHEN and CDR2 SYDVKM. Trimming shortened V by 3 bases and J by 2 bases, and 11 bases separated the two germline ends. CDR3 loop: CASSFLAETYNEQFF. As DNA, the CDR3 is TGTGCCAGCAGTTTCTTAGCGGAAACCTACAATGAGCAGTTCTTC.

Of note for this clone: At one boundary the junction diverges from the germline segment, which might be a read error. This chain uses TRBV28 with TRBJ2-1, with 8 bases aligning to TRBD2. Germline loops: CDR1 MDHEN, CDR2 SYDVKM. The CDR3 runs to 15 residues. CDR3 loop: CASTLAGSSYNEQFF. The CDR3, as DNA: TGTGCCAGCACTTTAGCGGGAAGCTCCTACAATGAGCAGTTCTTC.

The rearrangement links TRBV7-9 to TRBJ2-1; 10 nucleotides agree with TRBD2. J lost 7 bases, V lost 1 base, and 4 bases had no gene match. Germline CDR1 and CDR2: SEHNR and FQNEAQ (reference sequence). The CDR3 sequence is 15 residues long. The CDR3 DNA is TGTGCCAGCAGCTTAGTAGCGGGAGGAGGGAATGAGCAGTTCTTC. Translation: CASSLVAGGGNEQFF.

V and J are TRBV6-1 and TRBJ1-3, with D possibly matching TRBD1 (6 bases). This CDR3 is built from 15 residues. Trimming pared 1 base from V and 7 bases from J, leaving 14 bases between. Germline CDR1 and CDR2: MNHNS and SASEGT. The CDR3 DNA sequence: TGTGCCAGCAGTGAAGTGTTCCAGGGGTGGAACACCATATATTTT. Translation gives CASSEVFQGWNTIYF.

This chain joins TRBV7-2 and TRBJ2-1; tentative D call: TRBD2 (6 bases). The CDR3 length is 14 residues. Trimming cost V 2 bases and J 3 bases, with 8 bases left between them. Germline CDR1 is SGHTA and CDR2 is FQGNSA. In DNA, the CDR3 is TGTGCCAGCAGCTTAAGGACTATCTACAATGAGCAGTTCTTC. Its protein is CASSLRTIYNEQFF.

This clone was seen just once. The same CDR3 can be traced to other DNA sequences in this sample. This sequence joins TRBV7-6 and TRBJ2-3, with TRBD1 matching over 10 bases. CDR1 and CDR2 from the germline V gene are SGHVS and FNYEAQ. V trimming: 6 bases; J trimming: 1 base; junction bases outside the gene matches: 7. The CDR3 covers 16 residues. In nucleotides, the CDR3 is TGTGCCAGCAGTCCTAGACAGGGGGCGCGCACAGATACGCAGTATTTT. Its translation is CASSPRQGARTDTQYF.

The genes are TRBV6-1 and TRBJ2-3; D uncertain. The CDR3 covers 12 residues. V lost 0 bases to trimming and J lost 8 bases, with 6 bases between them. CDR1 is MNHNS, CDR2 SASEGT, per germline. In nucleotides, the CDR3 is TGTGCCAGCAGTGAAGCGCGTGGTACGCAGTATTTT. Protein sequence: CASSEARGTQYF.

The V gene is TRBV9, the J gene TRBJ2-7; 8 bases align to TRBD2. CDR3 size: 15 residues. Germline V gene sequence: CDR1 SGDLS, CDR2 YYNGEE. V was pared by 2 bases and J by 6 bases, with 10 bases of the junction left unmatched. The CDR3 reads CASSVSLSGVSEQYF. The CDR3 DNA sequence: TGTGCCAGCAGCGTTTCCCTTAGCGGGGTTTCCGAGCAGTACTTC.

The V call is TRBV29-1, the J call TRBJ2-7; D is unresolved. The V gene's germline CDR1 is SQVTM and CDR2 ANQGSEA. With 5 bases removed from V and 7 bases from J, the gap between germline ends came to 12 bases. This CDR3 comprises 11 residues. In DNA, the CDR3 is TGCAGCGTTTTTAGTCGCAGGGAGCAGTACTTC. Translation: CSVFSRREQYF.

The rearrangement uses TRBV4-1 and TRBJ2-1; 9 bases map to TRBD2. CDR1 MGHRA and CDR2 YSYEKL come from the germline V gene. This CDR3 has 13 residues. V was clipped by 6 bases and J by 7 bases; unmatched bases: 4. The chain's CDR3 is CASSRGRGNEQFF. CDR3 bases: TGCGCCAGCAGTCGCGGGAGGGGGAATGAGCAGTTCTTC.

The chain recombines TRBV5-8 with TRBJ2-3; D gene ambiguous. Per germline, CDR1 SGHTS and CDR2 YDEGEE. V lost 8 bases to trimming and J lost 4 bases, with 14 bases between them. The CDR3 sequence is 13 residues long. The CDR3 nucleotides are TGTGCCAGTGCTTTGGTGGCAGCAGATACGCAGTATTTT. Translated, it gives CASALVAADTQYF.

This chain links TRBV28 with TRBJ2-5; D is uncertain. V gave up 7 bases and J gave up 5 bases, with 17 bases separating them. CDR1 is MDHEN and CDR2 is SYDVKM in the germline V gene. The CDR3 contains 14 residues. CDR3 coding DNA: TGTGCCAGCACCCTCTCCGACGGAGTGGAGACCCAGTACTTC. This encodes CASTLSDGVETQYF.

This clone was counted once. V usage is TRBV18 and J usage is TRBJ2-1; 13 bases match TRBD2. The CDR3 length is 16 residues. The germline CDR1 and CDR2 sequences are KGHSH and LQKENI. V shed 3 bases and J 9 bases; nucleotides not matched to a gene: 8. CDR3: CASSPPGLAGVSEQFF. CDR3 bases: TGTGCCAGCTCACCCCCAGGACTAGCGGGAGTTTCTGAGCAGTTCTTC.

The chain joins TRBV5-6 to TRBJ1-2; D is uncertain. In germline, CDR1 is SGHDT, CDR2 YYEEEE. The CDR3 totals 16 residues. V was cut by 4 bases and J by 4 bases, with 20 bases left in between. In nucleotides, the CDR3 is TGTGCCAGCAGCGGGGATGCGTTGTTCGGAGGCTATGGCTACACCTTC. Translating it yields CASSGDALFGGYGYTF.

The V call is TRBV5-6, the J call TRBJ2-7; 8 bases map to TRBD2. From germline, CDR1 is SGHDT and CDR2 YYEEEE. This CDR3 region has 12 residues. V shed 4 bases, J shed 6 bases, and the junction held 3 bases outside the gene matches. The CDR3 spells CASSGLAREQYF. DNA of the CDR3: TGTGCCAGCAGCGGACTAGCTCGCGAGCAGTACTTC.

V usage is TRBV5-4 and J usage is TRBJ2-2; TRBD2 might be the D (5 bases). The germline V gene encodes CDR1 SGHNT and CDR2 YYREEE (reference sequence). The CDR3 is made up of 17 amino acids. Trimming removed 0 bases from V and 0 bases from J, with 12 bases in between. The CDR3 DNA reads TGTGCCAGCAGCTTGGGAGGTGGTAGCGCGAACACCGGGGAGCTGTTTTTT. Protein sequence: CASSLGGGSANTGELFF.

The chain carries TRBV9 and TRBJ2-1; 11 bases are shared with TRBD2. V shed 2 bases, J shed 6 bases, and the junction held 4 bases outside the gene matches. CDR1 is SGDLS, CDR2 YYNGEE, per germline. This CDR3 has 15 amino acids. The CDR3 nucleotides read TGTGCCAGCAGCGTGGAGCTAGCGGGAGGCAATGAGCAGTTCTTC. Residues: CASSVELAGGNEQFF.

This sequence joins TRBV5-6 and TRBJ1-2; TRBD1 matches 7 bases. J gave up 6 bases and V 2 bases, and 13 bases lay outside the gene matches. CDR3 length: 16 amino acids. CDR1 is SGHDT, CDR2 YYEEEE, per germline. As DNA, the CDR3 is TGTGCCAGCAGCTTATACGGTCAGGGGGGAATTGATGGCTACACCTTC. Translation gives CASSLYGQGGIDGYTF.

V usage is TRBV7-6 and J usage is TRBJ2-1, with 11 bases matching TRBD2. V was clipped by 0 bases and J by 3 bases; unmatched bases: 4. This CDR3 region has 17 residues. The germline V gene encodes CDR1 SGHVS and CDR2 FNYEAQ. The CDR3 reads CASSLALAGGHYNEQFF. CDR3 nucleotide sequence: TGTGCCAGCAGCTTAGCCCTAGCGGGGGGACACTACAATGAGCAGTTCTTC.

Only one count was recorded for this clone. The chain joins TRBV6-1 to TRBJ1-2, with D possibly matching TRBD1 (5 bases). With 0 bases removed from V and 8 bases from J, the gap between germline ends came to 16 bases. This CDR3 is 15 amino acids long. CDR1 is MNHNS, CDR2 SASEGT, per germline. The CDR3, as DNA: TGTGCCAGCAGTGAAGCGCTGACAGCCTCGGGCGGCTACACCTTC. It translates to CASSEALTASGGYTF.

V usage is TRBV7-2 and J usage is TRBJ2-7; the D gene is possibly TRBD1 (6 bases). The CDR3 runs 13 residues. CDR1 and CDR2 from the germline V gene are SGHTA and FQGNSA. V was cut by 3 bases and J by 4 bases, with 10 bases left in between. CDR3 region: CASSFDRRYEQYF. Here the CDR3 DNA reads TGTGCCAGCAGCTTCGACAGGAGGTACGAGCAGTACTTC.

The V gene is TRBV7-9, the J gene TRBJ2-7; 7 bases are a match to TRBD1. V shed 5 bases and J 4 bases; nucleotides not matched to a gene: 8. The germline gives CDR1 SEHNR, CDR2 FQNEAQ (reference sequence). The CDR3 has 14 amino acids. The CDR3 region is CASSLSGQPYEQYF. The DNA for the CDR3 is TGTGCCAGCAGCCTTTCGGGACAGCCTTACGAGCAGTACTTC.